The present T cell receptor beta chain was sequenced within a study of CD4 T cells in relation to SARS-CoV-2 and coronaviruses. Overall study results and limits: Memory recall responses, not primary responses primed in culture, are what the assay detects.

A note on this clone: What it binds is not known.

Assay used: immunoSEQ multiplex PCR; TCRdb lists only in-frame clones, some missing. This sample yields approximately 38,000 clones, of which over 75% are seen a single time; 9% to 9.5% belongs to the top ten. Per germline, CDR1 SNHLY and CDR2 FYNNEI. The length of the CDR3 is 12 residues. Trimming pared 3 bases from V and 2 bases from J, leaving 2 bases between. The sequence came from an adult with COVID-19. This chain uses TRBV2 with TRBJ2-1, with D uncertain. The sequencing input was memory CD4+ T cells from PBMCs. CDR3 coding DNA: TGTGCCAGCAGTGACGCCTACAATGAGCAGTTCTTC. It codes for CASSDAYNEQFF.